Shown below are 23 T cell receptor beta chains from a single sample sequenced in a study of T cell changes during pregnancy in multiple sclerosis. Libraries were prepared by immunoSEQ multiplex PCR; TCRdb keeps only in-frame clonotypes and omits some of them. This repertoire shows 79,000 or so clones, about 91% found once; its top ten account for 1.5% to 2%. Sequenced here: peripheral blood, sampled in the first trimester of pregnancy. All receptors come from a female donor in good health, enrolled as a control in a pregnancy study.

This sequence joins TRBV4-1 and TRBJ2-1; D is possibly TRBD1 (6 bases). The V gene's germline CDR1 is MGHRA and CDR2 YSYEKL. V lost 0 bases and J 8 bases, leaving 14 bases between the germline ends. This CDR3 spans 15 amino acids. CDR3 in amino acids: CASSQENRVMDEQFF. The CDR3, as DNA: TGCGCCAGCAGCCAAGAAAACAGGGTTATGGATGAGCAGTTCTTC.

The CDR3 nucleotides are TGCGCCAGCAGCCGGGGGGAGGAAAAACTGTTTTTT. This sequence encodes CASSRGEEKLFF. The J gene is TRBJ1-4, the V gene TRBV4-1; D may be TRBD1 (5 bases). The CDR3 has 12 residues. V was pared by 4 bases and J by 8 bases, with 8 bases between. In germline, CDR1 is MGHRA, CDR2 YSYEKL.

The V gene is TRBV29-1, the J gene TRBJ2-7; tentatively, D is TRBD1 (6 bases). Trimming pared 5 bases from V and 6 bases from J, leaving 14 bases between. The germline V gene has CDR1 SQVTM and CDR2 ANQGSEA. This CDR3 spans 12 amino acids. CDR3 DNA sequence: TGCAGCGTTAACAGGGAAGCTGGCGAGCAGTACTTC. This gives the protein CSVNREAGEQYF.

The rearrangement links TRBV28 to TRBJ1-5; the match to TRBD1 covers 9 bases. There are 14 residues in the CDR3. Germline CDR1 and CDR2: MDHEN and SYDVKM. Trimming removed 5 bases from V and 6 bases from J; junction bases left unmatched: 5. The CDR3 is CASSKQGARQPQHF. The DNA of the CDR3 is TGTGCCAGCAGTAAACAGGGGGCGCGTCAGCCCCAGCATTTT.

This clone appeared a few times. This chain links TRBV7-9 with TRBJ1-2, with 7 nucleotides matching TRBD1. Germline CDR1 SEHNR, CDR2 FQNEAQ (reference sequence). V lost 4 bases and J lost 6; bases outside the gene matches: 14. This CDR3 contains 16 residues. The CDR3 DNA reads as TGTGCCAGCAGCTCAGCTTACGAGGACAGGATCGATGGCTACACCTTC. Translated: CASSSAYEDRIDGYTF.

The V call is TRBV7-8, the J call TRBJ1-2; D possibly corresponds to TRBD1 (6 bases). Germline-derived CDR1 and CDR2 are SGHVS and FQNEAQ. This CDR3 has 16 amino acids. V dropped 1 base and J dropped 4 bases, with 16 bases sitting between them. The CDR3 nucleotides read TGTGCCAGCAGCTTAGAACTAGGTCAGGGGAGCTATGGCTACACCTTC. It encodes CASSLELGQGSYGYTF.

This clone was recorded once. The chain employs TRBV6-4 and TRBJ1-2; maybe TRBD1 (6 bases). This CDR3 is built from 14 residues. Germline-derived CDR1 and CDR2 are MRHNA and SNTAGT. V gave up 0 bases and J gave up 7 bases, with 12 bases separating them. The CDR3 here is CASSDSNRAGGYTF. In DNA, the CDR3 is TGTGCCAGCAGTGACTCGAACAGGGCCGGTGGCTACACCTTC.

J is TRBJ2-1 and V is TRBV13; 7 bases agree with TRBD1. The germline gives CDR1 PRHDT, CDR2 FYEKMQ (reference sequence). V dropped 5 bases and J dropped 3; count of bases not matched to a gene: 4. The CDR3 sequence is 14 residues long. CDR3 amino acids: CASSARQGYNEQFF. The CDR3 DNA sequence: TGTGCCAGCAGCGCAAGACAGGGCTACAATGAGCAGTTCTTC.

The chain employs TRBV5-1 and TRBJ2-5; TRBD1 might be the D (6 bases). CDR3 length equals 15 residues. Germline lookup yields CDR1 SGHRS and CDR2 YFSETQ. V was shortened by 0 bases and J by 2 bases, with 11 bases between the two germline ends. CDR3 sequence reads: CASSLAQGRQETQYF. CDR3 in DNA: TGCGCCAGCAGCTTGGCACAGGGCAGACAAGAGACCCAGTACTTC.

The chain combines TRBV7-9 with TRBJ2-1; a possible D gene is TRBD2 (6 bases). The ends were cut back, 1 base at V and 10 bases at J, with 11 bases in the middle. CDR1 and CDR2 (germline): SEHNR, FQNEAQ (reference sequence). The CDR3 spans 13 residues. The CDR3 bases are TGTGCCAGCAGCTTAGATTTAGCGGCGGAGCAGTTCTTC. Amino acid sequence: CASSLDLAAEQFF.

The rearrangement joins TRBV29-1 to TRBJ2-3; D perhaps matches TRBD1 (5 bases). From germline, CDR1 is SQVTM and CDR2 ANQGSEA. CDR3 length equals 15 residues. Trimming took off 8 bases at V and 5 bases at J, with 23 bases between the two ends. The CDR3 DNA reads as TGCAGCCCCAGGGTCCGCTCGTTTCTGGGAGATACGCAGTATTTT. It is translated as CSPRVRSFLGDTQYF.

The genes are TRBV5-1 and TRBJ1-4, with unresolved D. V was trimmed by 0 bases and J by 10 bases, leaving 13 bases between them. This CDR3 region has 14 residues. CDR1 is SGHRS, CDR2 YFSETQ, per germline. The CDR3 DNA follows: TGCGCCAGCAGCTTGGAGGCAGGTGGGAGAAAACTGTTTTTT. It encodes CASSLEAGGRKLFF.

The rearrangement links TRBV6-5 to TRBJ2-3, with 10 positions matching TRBD2. CDR1 is MNHEY, CDR2 SVGAGI, per germline. The CDR3 is 15 residues long. Unmatched junction bases numbered 7, after V lost 10 bases and J lost 0 bases. The CDR3 region is CATRAGGPSTDTQYF. CDR3 in DNA: TGTGCCACCCGAGCGGGGGGGCCAAGCACAGATACGCAGTATTTT.

The J gene is TRBJ1-5, the V gene TRBV6-1, with 7 bases fitting TRBD1. V lost 6 bases, J lost 4 bases, and 9 bases stayed unmatched. CDR1 is MNHNS, CDR2 SASEGT, per germline. The CDR3 is 15 residues long. CDR3: CASRADRLPNQPQHF. Written as DNA, the CDR3 is TGTGCCAGCAGGGCGGACAGGTTGCCTAATCAGCCCCAGCATTTT.

The V call is TRBV7-6, the J call TRBJ2-7, with TRBD2 matching 12 bases. This CDR3 contains 15 residues. CDR1 is SGHVS, CDR2 FNYEAQ, per germline. V gave up 5 bases and J gave up 2 bases; unmatched junction bases: 4. The CDR3 spells CASSISSGGAYEQYF. As DNA, the CDR3 is TGTGCCAGCAGCATTTCTAGCGGGGGGGCCTACGAGCAGTACTTC.

The V and J genes are TRBV4-3 and TRBJ2-3; 8 bases agree with TRBD1. The CDR3 is 17 residues long. Trimming removed 0 bases from V and 0 bases from J; junction bases left unmatched: 5. CDR1 is LGHNA, CDR2 YSLEER, per germline. CDR3 DNA sequence: TGCGCCAGCAGCCAAGAGAGGACAGGGTCGAGCACAGATACGCAGTATTTT. Encoded protein: CASSQERTGSSTDTQYF.

The chain links TRBV12-5 to TRBJ1-2; D may be TRBD1 (5 bases). The germline gives CDR1 LGHNT, CDR2 FRNRAP. The V gene lost 2 bases and the J gene lost 6 bases, with 16 bases spanning the gap. The CDR3 is made up of 15 amino acids. The CDR3 here is CASGLLRGQIDGYTF. In DNA, the CDR3 is TGTGCTAGTGGTTTGCTAAGAGGACAAATAGATGGCTACACCTTC.

The gene calls are TRBV11-2 and TRBJ2-3; D uncertain. This CDR3 spans 16 amino acids. Germline V lookup: CDR1 SGHAT, CDR2 FQNNGV. Trimming took off 1 base at V and 1 base at J, with 12 bases between the two ends. CDR3 sequence: CASSLGRVQGTDTQYF. The CDR3 nucleotides are TGTGCCAGCAGCTTAGGTAGAGTCCAGGGCACAGATACGCAGTATTTT.

The chain employs TRBV4-1 and TRBJ1-2; 7 positions agree with TRBD1. The CDR3 has 14 amino acids. Trimming at V came to 7 bases and at J to 8 bases, leaving 13 bases not matched to a gene. Germline CDR1 reads MGHRA; CDR2 reads YSYEKL. CDR3 residues: CASTTPDRVSGYTF. The CDR3 bases are TGCGCCAGCACCACACCCGACAGGGTAAGCGGCTACACCTTC.

The V gene is TRBV19, the J gene TRBJ1-5, with D uncertain. CDR3 length equals 15 residues. Germline V gene lookup returns CDR1 LNHDA and CDR2 SQIVND (reference sequence). The V and J ends lost 7 bases and 3 bases respectively, with 16 bases between them. The CDR3: CASNSGWGNNQPQHF. The CDR3 DNA reads as TGTGCCAGTAACTCGGGGTGGGGAAACAATCAGCCCCAGCATTTT.

The J gene is TRBJ2-7, the V gene TRBV7-2, with 7 nucleotides matching TRBD2. V was pared by 6 bases and J by 2 bases, with 7 bases of the junction left unmatched. The germline gives CDR1 SGHTA, CDR2 FQGNSA. The CDR3 loop spans 14 amino acids. DNA of the CDR3: TGTGCCAGCAGGAGTAGCGGGCGAACCTACGAGCAGTACTTC. This translates into CASRSSGRTYEQYF.

The chain carries TRBV6-5 and TRBJ1-1, with 7 bases aligning to TRBD1. V shed 7 bases and J 3 bases; nucleotides not matched to a gene: 8. The germline gives CDR1 MNHEY, CDR2 SVGAGI. The CDR3 has 14 amino acids. The CDR3 reads CASKNSGTDTEAFF. The CDR3, as DNA: TGTGCCAGCAAAAATTCCGGGACAGACACTGAAGCTTTCTTT.

The chain uses TRBV19 and TRBJ2-7; 7 bases line up with TRBD1. V was clipped by 3 bases and J by 2 bases; unmatched bases: 7. CDR1 and CDR2 from the germline V gene are LNHDA and SQIVND (reference sequence). This CDR3 is 15 amino acids long. CDR3 in DNA: TGTGCCAGTAGTATTCGACAGGGAGCCCCCTACGAGCAGTACTTC. Protein sequence: CASSIRQGAPYEQYF.